The 21 T cell receptor beta chains given below trace back to one sample, sequenced in a study of T cell responses to AZD1222 COVID-19 vaccine. Assay: immunoSEQ multiplex PCR; the TCRdb copy retains only in-frame clones and omits some. The table has 110,000 to 150,000 clones, about 92% seen once; the top ten hold less than 3.5%. This material consisted of peripheral blood, taken 28 days after the second AZD1222 dose. These receptors were collected from an adult who received the AZD1222 COVID-19 vaccine.

V usage is TRBV7-9 and J usage is TRBJ2-2; D call uncertain. CDR1 and CDR2 (germline): SEHNR, FQNEAQ (reference sequence). The CDR3 consists of 13 residues. V lost 5 bases and J lost 5, with 9 bases in between. CDR3 sequence: CASSPEGTGELFF. The CDR3 DNA sequence: TGTGCCAGCAGCCCCGAAGGGACCGGGGAGCTGTTTTTT.

The chain recombines TRBV6-5 with TRBJ1-3; D not resolved. Looked up from germline, CDR1 is MNHEY and CDR2 is SVGAGI. This CDR3 has 15 amino acids. V dropped 6 bases and J dropped 0 bases, with 12 bases sitting between them. The CDR3 spells CASRTAESSGNTIYF. The CDR3 nucleotides are TGTGCCAGCAGAACAGCGGAGAGCTCTGGAAACACCATATATTTT.

This chain connects TRBV28 to TRBJ2-1, with TRBD2 matching 10 bases. The CDR3 loop spans 19 amino acids. V lost 3 bases to trimming and J lost 7 bases; unmatched junction nucleotides: 18. CDR1 and CDR2 from the germline V gene are MDHEN and SYDVKM. The CDR3 nucleotides are TGTGCCAGCAGTTTTTTAGGCCTAGCGGGAGTCGGATATCGGAATGAGCAGTTCTTC. It encodes CASSFLGLAGVGYRNEQFF.

The chain couples TRBV29-1 to TRBJ1-5, with D perhaps TRBD1 (6 bases). The CDR3 sequence is 11 residues long. The V and J ends lost 5 bases and 11 bases respectively, with 13 bases between them. Germline-derived CDR1 and CDR2 are SQVTM and ANQGSEA. The DNA of the CDR3 is TGCAGCGTTTCCAGGGGCGGGACCCAGCATTTT. It encodes CSVSRGGTQHF. Together with reference TRBV29-1 and TRBJ1-5, the CDR3 gives the full variable domain: SAVISQKPSRDICQRGTSLTIQCQVDSQVTMMFWYRQQPGQSLTLIATANQGSEATYESGFVIDKFPISRPNLTFSTLTVSNMSPEDSSIYLCSVSRGGTQHFGDGTRLSIL.

The chain employs TRBV15 and TRBJ1-6, with no clear D. Trimming left V 0 bases short and J 7 bases short, with 7 bases between. This CDR3 is built from 14 residues. CDR1 and CDR2 from the germline V gene are LNHNV and YYDKDF (reference sequence). In DNA, the CDR3 is TGTGCCACCAGCAGAGACGGTCGGAATTCACCCCTCCACTTT. It specifies CATSRDGRNSPLHF. Variable domain in full (rest from reference TRBV15 and TRBJ1-6): DAMVIQNPRYQVTQFGKPVTLSCSQTLNHNVMYWYQQKSSQAPKLLFHYYDKDFNNEADTPDNFQSRRPNTSFCFLDIRSPGLGDTAMYLCATSRDGRNSPLHFGNGTRLTVT.

The V and J genes are TRBV18 and TRBJ2-1; 7 bases map to TRBD1. Germline V CDR1 and CDR2: KGHSH, LQKENI. This CDR3 has 15 residues. Germline trimming cut 0 bases from V and 4 bases from J; bases unmatched to any gene: 3. For the CDR3, the DNA is TGTGCCAGCTCACCACCCGGGACAGATTACAATGAGCAGTTCTTC. Encoded protein: CASSPPGTDYNEQFF.

The V and J genes are TRBV6-5 and TRBJ1-1; 9 positions agree with TRBD1. CDR1 MNHEY and CDR2 SVGAGI come from the germline V gene. Germline trimming cut 4 bases from V and 2 bases from J; bases unmatched to any gene: 8. This CDR3 is 16 amino acids long. The CDR3 region has the DNA TGTGCCAGCAGTTCTAGTACAGGGGGCGCAAACACTGAAGCTTTCTTT. Translated, it gives CASSSSTGGANTEAFF.

The chain has TRBV9 and TRBJ1-1; no clear D. The germline gives CDR1 SGDLS, CDR2 YYNGEE. V was trimmed by 0 bases and J by 3 bases, leaving 9 bases between them. The CDR3 covers 14 residues. CDR3 nucleotide sequence: TGTGCCAGCAGCGTAGAGTCCCTCCACACTGAAGCTTTCTTT. Protein sequence: CASSVESLHTEAFF.

This clone was observed a few times. The chain employs TRBV4-3 and TRBJ1-2, with TRBD1 identical over 8 bases. V shed 1 base, J shed 3 bases, and the junction held 10 bases outside the gene matches. This CDR3 contains 17 residues. Germline V gene lookup returns CDR1 LGHNA and CDR2 YSLEER. The CDR3 sequence is CASSQGLWDRRYYGYTF. The CDR3 bases are TGCGCCAGCAGCCAAGGGCTCTGGGACAGGCGGTACTATGGCTACACCTTC.

The chain couples TRBV19 to TRBJ1-2, with a possible D match to TRBD1 (6 bases). CDR3 size: 12 residues. V lost 10 bases and J lost 2, with 11 bases in between. Looked up from germline, CDR1 is LNHDA and CDR2 is SQIVND (reference sequence). CDR3 DNA sequence: TGTGCCACCGGACAGCAAAACTATGGCTACACCTTC. Translated, it gives CATGQQNYGYTF.

Comments on this clone: Other nucleotide sequences in the sample specify the same CDR3. The chain is built from TRBV6-5 and TRBJ1-5; D is unclear. Germline CDR1 reads MNHEY; CDR2 reads SVGAGI. With 5 bases removed from V and 3 bases from J, the gap between germline ends came to 11 bases. CDR3 length: 14 residues. The CDR3 sequence: CASSPRDSNQPQHF. In DNA, the CDR3 is TGTGCCAGCAGTCCCCGGGATTCCAATCAGCCCCAGCATTTT.

CDR3 in DNA: TGTGCCAGCAGCTTTAACTACGATACGCAGTATTTT. It translates to CASSFNYDTQYF. The gene calls are TRBV5-4 and TRBJ2-3, with D uncertain. CDR1 is SGHNT, CDR2 YYREEE, per germline (reference sequence). Trimming removed 2 bases from V and 6 bases from J, with 7 bases in between. The CDR3 loop spans 12 amino acids.

The V and J genes are TRBV19 and TRBJ1-5, with 10 nucleotides matching TRBD1. This CDR3 is 15 amino acids long. Germline values: CDR1 LNHDA, CDR2 SQIVND (reference sequence). Unmatched junction bases numbered 8, after V lost 8 bases and J lost 4 bases. The CDR3 DNA follows: TGTGCCAGTCAACCGGGACAGGGGTTTAATCAGCCCCAGCATTTT. It codes for CASQPGQGFNQPQHF.

The V gene is TRBV5-6, the J gene TRBJ2-2; possible D gene TRBD1, 6 bases. This CDR3 comprises 14 residues. Looked up from germline, CDR1 is SGHDT and CDR2 is YYEEEE. Between the trimmed V and J ends, which lost 1 base and 7 bases, there was a span of 11 bases. CDR3 coding DNA: TGTGCCAGCAGCTTGAGGGGGATGGTCGGGGAGCTGTTTTTT. Protein product: CASSLRGMVGELFF.

The rearrangement joins TRBV28 to TRBJ2-2; TRBD1 agrees at 7 bases. This CDR3 is built from 14 residues. The J segment lost 7 bases and the V segment lost 5 bases, leaving 7 bases of the junction unmatched. Per germline, CDR1 MDHEN and CDR2 SYDVKM. Here the CDR3 DNA reads TGTGCCAGCAGTCAGACGACAGGGAACGGGGAGCTGTTTTTT. Translated, it gives CASSQTTGNGELFF.

The rearrangement uses TRBV19 and TRBJ2-2; D is ambiguous. V shed 5 bases and J shed 3 bases, with 7 bases lying between them. The CDR3 runs 13 residues. Germline loops: CDR1 LNHDA, CDR2 SQIVND (reference sequence). CDR3 loop: CASSGEYTGELFF. The CDR3 nucleotides read TGTGCCAGTAGTGGGGAATACACCGGGGAGCTGTTTTTT.

This chain joins TRBV6-5 and TRBJ2-7; the D gene is possibly TRBD1 (6 bases). CDR1 is MNHEY and CDR2 is SVGAGI in the germline V gene. This CDR3 spans 15 amino acids. V was cut by 4 bases and J by 4 bases, with 17 bases left in between. CDR3 sequence: CASSSRPGASYEQYF. CDR3 DNA: TGTGCCAGCAGTTCCAGGCCAGGGGCATCGTACGAGCAGTACTTC.

The count of this clone is one. This chain joins TRBV7-9 and TRBJ1-5; D uncertain. The CDR3 is 19 amino acids. V was pared by 0 bases and J by 0 bases, with 18 bases between. Germline CDR1 reads SEHNR; CDR2 reads FQNEAQ (reference sequence). The CDR3 protein is CASSLARYGGEYSNQPQHF. CDR3 bases: TGTGCCAGCAGCTTAGCGAGGTATGGAGGAGAATATAGCAATCAGCCCCAGCATTTT.

This chain joins TRBV9 and TRBJ2-5; D remains ambiguous. In germline, CDR1 is SGDLS, CDR2 YYNGEE. This CDR3 is built from 12 residues. Between the trimmed V and J ends, which lost 4 bases and 5 bases, there was a span of 9 bases. The CDR3 is CASSPSRETQYF. As DNA, the CDR3 is TGTGCCAGCAGCCCAAGTCGGGAGACCCAGTACTTC.

V usage is TRBV6-2 or TRBV6-3 and J usage is TRBJ2-1; the D gene is possibly TRBD2 (6 bases). Germline assignment: CDR1 MNHEY and CDR2 SVGEGT. The CDR3 is 16 amino acids. Trimming pared 4 bases from V and 9 bases from J, leaving 22 bases between. Here the CDR3 reads CASSSLGSLAGGEQFF. CDR3 sequence (DNA): TGTGCCAGCAGTTCCCTGGGATCTCTCGCCGGGGGTGAGCAGTTCTTC.

V gene TRBV5-1 combines with J gene TRBJ1-2; 7 positions agree with TRBD1. CDR1 SGHRS and CDR2 YFSETQ come from the germline V gene. The V segment lost 3 bases and the J segment 2 bases; nucleotides outside the gene matches: 4. The CDR3 is made up of 14 amino acids. CDR3 protein: CASSSGTANYGYTF. The DNA of the CDR3 is TGCGCCAGCAGCTCCGGGACAGCAAACTATGGCTACACCTTC.